This TCR beta chain was retrieved from a study of T cell responses to AZD1222 COVID-19 vaccine. Points from the study as a whole: The number of AZD1222 recipients seropositive at baseline was only five to seven.

After removal of 1 base from V and 4 bases from J, the junction contained 6 bases not matched to a gene. CDR1 is MGHRA and CDR2 is YSYEKL in the germline V gene. The CDR3 contains 15 residues. In regard to this clone: No antigen is known for it.

Here immunoSEQ multiplex PCR was the method, and the copy in TCRdb shows in-frame clones only, minus some. In the table there are around 120,000 clones, approximately 90% of which are singletons. The sequencing here drew on peripheral blood, taken on day 0 of AZD1222 vaccination. The chain combines TRBV4-1 with TRBJ1-2, with 7 bases matching TRBD1. This TCR was recovered from an adult in good health. The CDR3 loop reads CASSQVDRALYGYTF. The CDR3 DNA follows: TGCGCCAGCAGCCAAGTTGACAGGGCCCTCTATGGCTACACCTTC.